These 18 T cell receptor beta chains originate from one sample sequenced in a study of blood T cell repertoires in COVID-19. The protocol was immunoSEQ multiplex PCR, while the TCRdb copy is restricted to in-frame clones and leaves out a portion. The sample consists of about 320,000 clones, 86% of them appearing once. Sequencing was performed on peripheral blood. All receptors come from a woman aged 45-60 years with acute or convalescent COVID-19.

The rearrangement uses TRBV7-6 and TRBJ2-3; 8 bases agree with TRBD2. J was trimmed by 6 bases and V by 5 bases; bases with no gene match: 13. The CDR3 has 16 amino acids. Germline lookup yields CDR1 SGHVS and CDR2 FNYEAQ. The CDR3 loop is CASSTKSGSDVDTQYF. Written as DNA, the CDR3 is TGTGCCAGCAGCACTAAGAGCGGGAGTGACGTGGATACGCAGTATTTT.

The chain recombines TRBV15 with TRBJ2-2; D is perhaps TRBD1 (5 bases). Trimming took 8 bases from V and 2 from J, leaving 9 bases between them. The CDR3 runs to 13 residues. From germline, CDR1 is LNHNV and CDR2 YYDKDF (reference sequence). The CDR3 DNA reads TGTGCCACCCAGGACACCAACACCGGGGAGCTGTTTTTT. Translated: CATQDTNTGELFF.

For the CDR3, the DNA is TGTGCCAGCAGCTCCGGGACAGGAGTCGACTATGGCTACACCTTC. Translation gives CASSSGTGVDYGYTF. The rearrangement joins TRBV5-6 to TRBJ1-2, with 8 bases aligning to TRBD1. This CDR3 region has 15 residues. Germline V gene data show CDR1 as SGHDT and CDR2 as YYEEEE. The V and J ends lost 3 bases and 3 bases, in that order; junction bases with no gene match: 7.

The J gene is TRBJ2-5, the V gene TRBV3-1 (or the pseudogene TRBV3-2); tentatively, D is TRBD2 (5 bases). Trimming removed 3 bases from V and 3 bases from J, with 5 bases in between. This CDR3 is built from 12 residues. CDR1 is LGHDT, CDR2 YNNKEL, per germline (reference sequence). CDR3 amino acids: CASSQREETQYF. In DNA form, the CDR3 reads TGTGCCAGCAGCCAGCGGGAAGAGACCCAGTACTTC.

This clone was observed a handful of times. This chain joins TRBV6-5 and TRBJ2-3; 8 nucleotides agree with TRBD1. The germline gives CDR1 MNHEY, CDR2 SVGAGI. Losses at the gene ends were 5 bases for V and 4 bases for J; bases not matched to a gene: 2. The CDR3 is 13 residues long. This CDR3 reads CASSLQGADTQYF. In nucleotides, the CDR3 is TGTGCCAGCAGTCTACAGGGGGCAGATACGCAGTATTTT.

This chain links TRBV20-1 with TRBJ1-4; 8 nucleotides match TRBD1. CDR3 length: 11 residues. Germline CDR1 DFQATT, CDR2 SNEGSKA (reference sequence). Trimming took 4 bases from V and 10 from J; bases not matched to a gene: 2. DNA for the CDR3: TGCAGTGCTACGACAGGGGTAAAACTGTTTTTT. Translation: CSATTGVKLFF.

This chain uses TRBV27 with TRBJ2-7; 10 bases fit TRBD2. Looked up from germline, CDR1 is MNHEY and CDR2 is SMNVEV (reference sequence). The V segment lost 4 bases and the J segment 6 bases; nucleotides outside the gene matches: 6. The CDR3 is 14 residues long. The CDR3 bases are TGTGCCAGCAGTTCCCTAGCGGGAGATCTCGAGCAGTACTTC. Amino acids: CASSSLAGDLEQYF.

The rearrangement uses TRBV25-1 and TRBJ2-3; D might be TRBD1 (5 bases). The length of the CDR3 is 14 residues. Between the trimmed V and J ends, which lost 4 bases and 4 bases, there was a span of 12 bases. The V gene's germline CDR1 is MGHDK and CDR2 SYGVNS. For the CDR3, the DNA is TGTGCCAGCAGTGCCGCCAGGGCTCCAGATACGCAGTATTTT. It is translated as CASSAARAPDTQYF. Complete variable domain (other parts from reference TRBV25-1 and TRBJ2-3): EADIYQTPRYLVIGTGKKITLECSQTMGHDKMYWYQQDPGMELHLIHYSYGVNSTEKGDLSSESTVSRIRTEHFPLTLESARPSHTSQYLCASSAARAPDTQYFGPGTRLTVL.

The DNA for the CDR3 is TGTGCCAGCAGTCCCCCCTGGGGGACAGCTAACTATGGCTACACCTTC. It yields the protein CASSPPWGTANYGYTF. This sequence joins TRBV28 and TRBJ1-2, with 7 bases fitting TRBD1. The CDR3 extends over 16 amino acids. CDR1 MDHEN and CDR2 SYDVKM come from the germline V gene. Trimming took 5 bases from V and 0 from J; bases not matched to a gene: 9.

This chain uses TRBV27 with TRBJ2-7, with D uncertain. Trimming stripped 2 bases from V and 0 bases from J, with 5 bases between. This CDR3 region has 13 residues. CDR1 is MNHEY, CDR2 SMNVEV, per germline (reference sequence). The CDR3 reads CASSLAVSYEQYF. CDR3 bases: TGTGCCAGCAGTTTAGCGGTCTCCTACGAGCAGTACTTC.

The chain uses TRBV7-8 and TRBJ2-1; TRBD1 is a possible D gene (7 bases). Germline assignment: CDR1 SGHVS and CDR2 FQNEAQ. With 3 bases removed from V and 9 bases from J, the gap between germline ends came to 15 bases. This CDR3 is 14 amino acids long. The CDR3 loop is CASSFQGGITEQFF. The CDR3, as DNA: TGTGCCAGCAGCTTCCAGGGGGGCATTACTGAGCAGTTCTTC. Complete variable domain (other parts from reference TRBV7-8 and TRBJ2-1): GAGVSQSPRYKVAKRGQDVALRCDPISGHVSLFWYQQALGQGPEFLTYFQNEAQLDKSGLPSDRFFAERPEGSVSTLKIQRTQQEDSAVYLCASSFQGGITEQFFGPGTRLTVL.

The chain employs TRBV5-4 and TRBJ2-1; 11 positions agree with TRBD2. In germline, CDR1 is SGHNT, CDR2 YYREEE (reference sequence). There are 16 residues in the CDR3. V was clipped by 5 bases and J by 6 bases; unmatched bases: 10. The CDR3 reads CASSLAYSGRANEQFF. The CDR3 DNA sequence: TGTGCCAGCAGTCTCGCCTATAGCGGGAGGGCCAATGAGCAGTTCTTC.

The chain carries TRBV19 and TRBJ2-7; TRBD1 might be the D (6 bases). Germline V gene data show CDR1 as LNHDA and CDR2 as SQIVND (reference sequence). The CDR3 is 14 residues long. The V gene lost 6 bases and the J gene lost 0 bases, with 12 bases spanning the gap. In DNA form, the CDR3 reads TGTGCCAGTAGAGAAACAGGGAGCTCCTACGAGCAGTACTTC. Encoded protein: CASRETGSSYEQYF.

This clone appeared once. V is TRBV9 and J is TRBJ2-7, with 10 bases matching TRBD1. Trimming cost V 3 bases and J 4 bases; bases outside gene matches: 4. This CDR3 has 14 amino acids. Germline CDR1 SGDLS, CDR2 YYNGEE. The CDR3 DNA follows: TGTGCCAGCAGCGCCGGACAGGGGGTTTACGAGCAGTACTTC. The encoded protein is CASSAGQGVYEQYF.

This chain links TRBV9 with TRBJ2-7; the match to TRBD2 covers 9 bases. Germline V lookup: CDR1 SGDLS, CDR2 YYNGEE. V shed 4 bases, J shed 6 bases, and the junction held 14 bases outside the gene matches. CDR3 length equals 16 residues. The CDR3 loop is CASSLSLAGGPREQYF. The CDR3 nucleotides read TGTGCCAGCAGCTTATCTCTGGCGGGAGGGCCTCGCGAGCAGTACTTC.

The rearrangement uses TRBV6-6 and TRBJ2-5, with D possibly matching TRBD2 (5 bases). Germline CDR1 reads MNHNY; CDR2 reads SVGAGI (reference sequence). There are 14 residues in the CDR3. V lost 2 bases and J lost 2, with 9 bases in between. As DNA, the CDR3 is TGTGCCAGCAGTTACACACTAGGGCAAGAGACCCAGTACTTC. Translated: CASSYTLGQETQYF.

The chain links TRBV11-2 to TRBJ2-6, with D maybe TRBD1 (6 bases). There are 16 residues in the CDR3. V was pared by 3 bases and J by 1 base, with 10 bases between. CDR1 is SGHAT, CDR2 FQNNGV, per germline. As DNA, the CDR3 is TGTGCCAGCAGCTTGGACAGCGGATCTGGGGCCAACGTCCTGACTTTC. Translation gives CASSLDSGSGANVLTF. The entire variable domain, with the rest obtained from reference TRBV11-2 and TRBJ2-6, is as follows: EAGVAQSPRYKIIEKRQSVAFWCNPISGHATLYWYQQILGQGPKLLIQFQNNGVVDDSQLPKDRFSAERLKGVDSTLKIQPAKLEDSAVYLCASSLDSGSGANVLTFGAGSRLTVL.

This chain joins TRBV6-5 and TRBJ2-5, with TRBD2 identical over 8 bases. Trimming removed 2 bases from V and 10 bases from J; junction bases left unmatched: 6. The CDR3 is 13 amino acids. Germline assignment: CDR1 MNHEY and CDR2 SVGAGI. The CDR3 DNA reads TGTGCCAGCAGTTACGGAGTAGCGGGGATCCAGTACTTC. Encoded protein: CASSYGVAGIQYF.